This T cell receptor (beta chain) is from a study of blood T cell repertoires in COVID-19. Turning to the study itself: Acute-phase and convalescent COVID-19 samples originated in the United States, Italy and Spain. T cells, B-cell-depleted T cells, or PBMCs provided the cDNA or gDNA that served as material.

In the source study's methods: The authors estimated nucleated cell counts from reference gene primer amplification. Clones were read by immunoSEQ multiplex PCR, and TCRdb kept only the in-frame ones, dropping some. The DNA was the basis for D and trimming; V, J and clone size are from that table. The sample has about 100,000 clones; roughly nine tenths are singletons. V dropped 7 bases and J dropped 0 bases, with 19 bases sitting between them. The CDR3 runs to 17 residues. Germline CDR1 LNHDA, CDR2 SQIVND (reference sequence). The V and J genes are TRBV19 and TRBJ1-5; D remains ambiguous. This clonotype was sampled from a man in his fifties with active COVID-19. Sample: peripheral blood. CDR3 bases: TGTGCCAGTATTAGTACTGTGAGGCGATATAGCAATCAGCCCCAGCATTTT. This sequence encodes CASISTVRRYSNQPQHF.